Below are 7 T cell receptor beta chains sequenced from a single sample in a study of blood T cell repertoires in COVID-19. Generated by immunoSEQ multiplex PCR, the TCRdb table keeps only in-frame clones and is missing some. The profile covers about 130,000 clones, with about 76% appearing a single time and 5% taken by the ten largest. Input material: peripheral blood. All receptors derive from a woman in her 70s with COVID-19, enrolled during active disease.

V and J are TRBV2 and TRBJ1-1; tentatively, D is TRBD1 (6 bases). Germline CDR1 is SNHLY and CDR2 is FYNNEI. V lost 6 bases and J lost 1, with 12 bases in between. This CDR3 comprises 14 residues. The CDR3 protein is CASRLGGGNTEAFF. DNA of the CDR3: TGTGCCAGCAGATTGGGAGGGGGGAACACTGAAGCTTTCTTT.

For the CDR3, the DNA is TGTGCCAGCAGCTTGACCCCCCCGGGAGAAGCTTTCTTT. Amino acids: CASSLTPPGEAFF. J is TRBJ1-1 and V is TRBV5-5; the D is unclear. Germline values: CDR1 SGHKS, CDR2 YYEKEE (reference sequence). Deletions cut 1 base from V and 8 bases from J, with 12 bases between. The CDR3 is 13 residues long.

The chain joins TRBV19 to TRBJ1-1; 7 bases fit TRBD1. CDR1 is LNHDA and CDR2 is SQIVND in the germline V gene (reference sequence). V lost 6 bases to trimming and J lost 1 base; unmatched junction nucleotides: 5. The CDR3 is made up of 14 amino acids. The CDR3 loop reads CASSPGTENTEAFF. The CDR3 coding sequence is TGTGCCAGTAGCCCCGGGACAGAGAACACTGAAGCTTTCTTT.

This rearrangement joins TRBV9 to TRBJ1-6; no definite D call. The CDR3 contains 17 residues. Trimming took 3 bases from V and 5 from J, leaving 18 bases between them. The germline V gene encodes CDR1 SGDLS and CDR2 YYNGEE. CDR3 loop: CASSAREPSWNNSPLHF. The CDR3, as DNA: TGTGCCAGCAGCGCGAGGGAACCATCTTGGAATAATTCACCCCTCCACTTT.

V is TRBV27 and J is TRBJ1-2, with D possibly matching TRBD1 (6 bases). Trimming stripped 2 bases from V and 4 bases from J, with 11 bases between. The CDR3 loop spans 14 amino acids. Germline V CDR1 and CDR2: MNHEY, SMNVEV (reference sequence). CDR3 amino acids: CASSLRQDLYGYTF. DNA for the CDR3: TGTGCCAGCAGTTTACGACAGGACCTCTATGGCTACACCTTC.

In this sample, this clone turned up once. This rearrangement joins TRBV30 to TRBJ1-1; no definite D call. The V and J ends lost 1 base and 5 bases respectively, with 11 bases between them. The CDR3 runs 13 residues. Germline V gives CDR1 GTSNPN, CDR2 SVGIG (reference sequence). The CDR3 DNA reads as TGTGCCTGGAGTGGCGGCCGCCAGACTGAAGCTTTCTTT. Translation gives CAWSGGRQTEAFF. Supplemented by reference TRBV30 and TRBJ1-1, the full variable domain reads SQTIHQWPATLVQPVGSPLSLECTVEGTSNPNLYWYRQAAGRGLQLLFYSVGIGQISSEVPQNLSASRPQDRQFILSSKKLLLSDSGFYLCAWSGGRQTEAFFGQGTRLTVV.

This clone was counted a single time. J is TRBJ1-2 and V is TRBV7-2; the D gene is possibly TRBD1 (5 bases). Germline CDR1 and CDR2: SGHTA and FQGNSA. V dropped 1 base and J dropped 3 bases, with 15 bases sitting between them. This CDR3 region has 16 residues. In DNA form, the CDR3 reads TGTGCCAGCAGCTTAGATAGCAGGGATGGGTACTATGGCTACACCTTC. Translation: CASSLDSRDGYYGYTF.